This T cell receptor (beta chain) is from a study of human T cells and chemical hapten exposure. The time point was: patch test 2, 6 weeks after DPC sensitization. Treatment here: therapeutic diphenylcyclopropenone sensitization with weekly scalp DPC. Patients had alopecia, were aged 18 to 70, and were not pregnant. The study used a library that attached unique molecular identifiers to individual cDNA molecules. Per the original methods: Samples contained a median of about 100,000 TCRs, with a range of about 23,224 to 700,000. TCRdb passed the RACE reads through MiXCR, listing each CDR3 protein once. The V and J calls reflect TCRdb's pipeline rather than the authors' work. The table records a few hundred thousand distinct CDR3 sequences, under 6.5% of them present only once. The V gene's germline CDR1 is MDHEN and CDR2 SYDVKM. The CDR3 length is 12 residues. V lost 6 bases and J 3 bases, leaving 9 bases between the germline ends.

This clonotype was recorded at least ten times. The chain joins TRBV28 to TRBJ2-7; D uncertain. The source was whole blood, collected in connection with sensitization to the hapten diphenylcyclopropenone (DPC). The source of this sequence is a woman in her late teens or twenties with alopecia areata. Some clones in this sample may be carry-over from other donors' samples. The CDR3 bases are TGTGCCAGCAGAGCTGACGTCTACGAGCAGTACTTC. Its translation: CASRADVYEQYF.